One sample yielded the 25 T cell receptor beta chains listed below, sequenced in a study of neurological immune-mediated disorders. A single record per CDR3 protein comes from TCRdb applying MiXCR to the 5' RACE reads. The table records roughly 52,000 distinct CDR3 sequences, approximately 5.8% of them present only once. The source material was CD4+ T cells from blood. All receptors derive from a woman aged 18-29 years with multiple sclerosis.

This clonotype was detected ten times or more. The V gene is TRBV3-1, the J gene TRBJ2-1; no definite D call. V was trimmed by 1 base and J by 7 bases, leaving 11 bases between them. Germline V gene lookup returns CDR1 LGHDT and CDR2 YNNKEL (reference sequence). The CDR3 contains 14 residues. The CDR3 nucleotides read TGTGCCAGCAGCCAAGTCGTTCAGGTAAATGAGCAGTTCTTC. Translating it yields CASSQVVQVNEQFF.

The V call is TRBV7-8, the J call TRBJ1-5; TRBD1 might be the D (6 bases). Trimming cost V 1 base and J 7 bases, with 20 bases left between them. The CDR3 sequence is 17 residues long. Germline CDR1 is SGHVS and CDR2 is FQNEAQ. The CDR3 DNA follows: TGTGCCAGCAGCTTAGAACGGTCCGGGGGGCAAAACCAGCCCCAGCATTTT. It encodes CASSLERSGGQNQPQHF.

The table lists this clonotype with many counts. The V and J genes are TRBV7-9 and TRBJ2-1, with TRBD2 matching over 7 bases. From germline, CDR1 is SEHNR and CDR2 FQNEAQ (reference sequence). The CDR3 consists of 16 residues. V shed 1 base and J 13 bases; nucleotides not matched to a gene: 16. As DNA, the CDR3 is TGTGCCAGCAGCTTAGTCGTCGTGCGGTCTAGCGGCCCCCAGTTCTTC. As protein: CASSLVVVRSSGPQFF.

This clonotype was seen many times. The CDR3 here is CASSLARGALAPGTQYF. CDR3 DNA: TGCGCCAGCAGCTTGGCCAGGGGGGCCCTAGCCCCCGGTACGCAGTATTTT. The J gene is TRBJ2-3, the V gene TRBV5-1; TRBD1 might be the D (7 bases). The CDR3 spans 17 residues. The germline V and J ends were trimmed by 0 bases and 8 bases, with 22 bases remaining between them. Germline values: CDR1 SGHRS, CDR2 YFSETQ.

In this sample, this clonotype turned up many times. The rearrangement joins TRBV5-1 to TRBJ2-1; 10 bases align to TRBD2. The CDR3 consists of 17 residues. J gave up 12 bases and V 2 bases, and 17 bases lay outside the gene matches. Germline CDR1 SGHRS, CDR2 YFSETQ. The CDR3 loop is CASSFNVGASGRRRQFF. The CDR3 coding sequence is TGCGCCAGCAGCTTTAATGTCGGGGCTAGCGGGAGAAGAAGGCAGTTCTTC.

This clonotype has only a few counts. The V gene is TRBV5-1, the J gene TRBJ2-3; TRBD2 matches at 7 bases. Germline V gene sequence: CDR1 SGHRS, CDR2 YFSETQ. V was pared by 1 base and J by 3 bases, with 17 bases of the junction left unmatched. The CDR3 runs 19 residues. Here the CDR3 DNA reads TGCGCCAGCAGCTTGTCCCCCCACAGACTAGAGGGAGGGACAGATACGCAGTATTTT. As protein: CASSLSPHRLEGGTDTQYF.

This clonotype occurred many times. V usage is TRBV5-1 and J usage is TRBJ2-3; D is ambiguous. Trimming removed 5 bases from V and 4 bases from J, with 5 bases in between. The CDR3 consists of 11 residues. Germline V gene sequence: CDR1 SGHRS, CDR2 YFSETQ. The DNA for the CDR3 is TGCGCCAGCAGGGCTTCAGATACGCAGTATTTT. Translation: CASRASDTQYF.

This clonotype was picked up many times. V and J are TRBV9 and TRBJ2-1, with D perhaps TRBD2 (5 bases). Trimming removed 0 bases at V and 7 bases at J, with 23 bases between. The germline gives CDR1 SGDLS, CDR2 YYNGEE. The CDR3 length is 18 residues. The CDR3 nucleotides read TGTGCCAGCAGCGTAGTCCCCGAAACTAGAGGGATTGGGAATGAGCAGTTCTTC. Amino acid sequence: CASSVVPETRGIGNEQFF.

This clonotype came up many times. The rearrangement links TRBV20-1 to TRBJ2-7; possibly TRBD2 for D (6 bases). Per the germline V gene, CDR1 is DFQATT and CDR2 is SNEGSKA (reference sequence). CDR3 length equals 11 residues. Trimming stripped 4 bases from V and 6 bases from J, with 10 bases between. This chain's CDR3 is CSANGGLEQYF. As DNA, the CDR3 is TGCAGTGCTAACGGAGGGCTCGAGCAGTACTTC.

The sample holds many counts of this clonotype. V is TRBV28 and J is TRBJ1-3, with D uncertain. Trimming pared 5 bases from V and 0 bases from J, leaving 8 bases between. CDR3 length: 14 residues. Germline V gene data show CDR1 as MDHEN and CDR2 as SYDVKM. CDR3 sequence: CASSPTTSGNTIYF. The DNA of the CDR3 is TGTGCCAGCAGTCCGACAACCTCTGGAAACACCATATATTTT.

This clonotype was observed many times. J is TRBJ1-6 and V is TRBV5-8; the D gene is possibly TRBD1 (6 bases). Between the trimmed V and J ends, which lost 0 bases and 8 bases, there was a span of 21 bases. The CDR3 is made up of 18 amino acids. Germline loops: CDR1 SGHTS, CDR2 YDEGEE. The DNA of the CDR3 is TGTGCCAGCAGCTTGGTTAAGGGGGGCTATATACTTGATTCACCCCTCCACTTT. Translation: CASSLVKGGYILDSPLHF.

This chain uses TRBV7-2 with TRBJ2-3, with a weak D call TRBD1 (6 bases). The CDR3 length is 16 residues. With 1 base removed from V and 2 bases from J, the gap between germline ends came to 13 bases. The germline V gene encodes CDR1 SGHTA and CDR2 FQGNSA. CDR3 sequence reads: CASSLVVGALTDTQYF. The CDR3 nucleotides read TGTGCCAGCAGCTTAGTTGTGGGGGCGCTCACAGATACGCAGTATTTT.

This clonotype occurred many times. The gene calls are TRBV24-1 and TRBJ2-4; TRBD1 aligns across 7 bases. The CDR3 covers 12 residues. Trimming cost V 3 bases and J 13 bases; bases outside gene matches: 5. Germline values: CDR1 KGHDR, CDR2 SFDVKD. DNA of the CDR3: TGTGCCACCAGTGATGGGGACAGATCACAGTACTTC. Amino acids: CATSDGDRSQYF.

In its sample, this clonotype was seen many times. V gene TRBV5-1 combines with J gene TRBJ2-5, with D possibly TRBD2 on 6 matching bases. This CDR3 is built from 15 residues. V dropped 5 bases and J dropped 0 bases, with 14 bases sitting between them. Per germline, CDR1 SGHRS and CDR2 YFSETQ. CDR3 residues: CASRHGGDYQETQYF. CDR3 nucleotides: TGCGCCAGCAGACACGGAGGGGACTACCAAGAGACCCAGTACTTC.

There are many counts of this clonotype. The CDR3 reads CASSPDTATNEKLFF. The CDR3 DNA follows: TGCGCCAGCAGCCCCGACACTGCAACTAATGAAAAACTGTTTTTT. The V and J genes are TRBV5-1 and TRBJ1-4, with no clear D. Germline loops: CDR1 SGHRS, CDR2 YFSETQ. V dropped 4 bases and J dropped 0 bases, with 10 bases sitting between them. The CDR3 covers 15 residues. Looking up the rest from reference TRBV5-1 and TRBJ1-4 gives the full variable domain: KAGVTQTPRYLIKTRGQQVTLSCSPISGHRSVSWYQQTPGQGLQFLFEYFSETQRNKGNFPGRFSGRQFSNSRSEMNVSTLELGDSALYLCASSPDTATNEKLFFGSGTQLSVL.

This clonotype was counted at least ten times. This chain links TRBV3-1 with TRBJ1-6; D gene ambiguous. The CDR3 has 14 amino acids. V gave up 7 bases and J gave up 0 bases, with 7 bases separating them. Germline CDR1 is LGHDT and CDR2 is YNNKEL (reference sequence). CDR3 DNA: TGTGCCAGCAACTCCATCTCCTATAATTCACCCCTCCACTTT. Protein sequence: CASNSISYNSPLHF.

V is TRBV4-1 and J is TRBJ2-3; 10 nucleotides align to TRBD2. This CDR3 spans 15 amino acids. Losses at the gene ends were 4 bases for V and 6 bases for J; bases not matched to a gene: 7. Germline loops: CDR1 MGHRA, CDR2 YSYEKL. The CDR3 reads CASSRLAGATDTQYF. The CDR3 coding sequence is TGCGCCAGCAGCCGTCTAGCGGGGGCCACCGATACGCAGTATTTT.

This clonotype was seen many times. The rearrangement links TRBV5-5 to TRBJ1-6, with D tentatively TRBD1 (6 bases). The CDR3 sequence is 14 residues long. V dropped 4 bases and J dropped 14 bases, with 19 bases sitting between them. Germline V gene lookup returns CDR1 SGHKS and CDR2 YYEKEE (reference sequence). CDR3 in DNA: TGTGCCAGCAGCCCGGATCGCGGCAGGGGAACCCTCCACTTT. It translates to CASSPDRGRGTLHF.

This clonotype came up a few times. The gene calls are TRBV6-6 and TRBJ2-3; 11 bases are shared with TRBD2. CDR3 length equals 18 residues. Germline V gene lookup returns CDR1 MNHNY and CDR2 SVGAGI (reference sequence). Trimming removed 6 bases from V and 4 bases from J; junction bases left unmatched: 15. The CDR3: CASRATSGSGDSPDTQYF. The CDR3 nucleotides are TGTGCCAGCAGGGCTACTAGCGGGAGTGGAGATTCCCCAGATACGCAGTATTTT.

This clonotype was found many times. The chain has TRBV10-2 and TRBJ1-1, with D unclear. The CDR3 has 11 residues. V shed 5 bases and J shed 2 bases, with 3 bases lying between them. The germline gives CDR1 WSHSY, CDR2 SAAADI. CDR3 sequence reads: CASSQNTEAFF. CDR3 DNA: TGCGCCAGCAGTCAAAACACTGAAGCTTTCTTT.

This clonotype was recorded many times. The rearrangement uses TRBV29-1 and TRBJ2-3; D could derive from TRBD1 or TRBD2 (5 bases each). Trimming pared 8 bases from V and 2 bases from J, leaving 17 bases between. This CDR3 has 14 residues. Germline CDR1 SQVTM, CDR2 ANQGSEA. The CDR3 protein is CSSETGALTDTQYF. CDR3 bases: TGCAGCTCAGAGACCGGGGCTCTCACAGATACGCAGTATTTT.

This clonotype has a count of ten or more. This sequence joins TRBV9 and TRBJ2-5; 13 bases are shared with TRBD2. V was clipped by 3 bases and J by 4 bases; unmatched bases: 3. Germline V gene lookup returns CDR1 SGDLS and CDR2 YYNGEE. This CDR3 is built from 15 residues. DNA for the CDR3: TGTGCCAGCAGCGCCACTAGCGGGAGGGCAGAGACCCAGTACTTC. Protein product: CASSATSGRAETQYF.

This clonotype was observed at least ten times. The chain recombines TRBV7-6 with TRBJ2-1; perhaps TRBD1 as D (7 bases). V was shortened by 3 bases and J by 4 bases, with 16 bases between the two germline ends. Germline-derived CDR1 and CDR2 are SGHVS and FNYEAQ. CDR3 length: 16 amino acids. CDR3 sequence reads: CASSLGRTGLYNEQFF. DNA for the CDR3: TGTGCCAGCAGCTTGGGCCGGACAGGACTATACAATGAGCAGTTCTTC.

This clonotype came up once. The V and J genes are TRBV25-1 and TRBJ1-1; the D gene is possibly TRBD1 (5 bases). Germline CDR1 reads MGHDK; CDR2 reads SYGVNS. Trimming cost V 4 bases and J 5 bases, with 26 bases left between them. There are 18 residues in the CDR3. The DNA for the CDR3 is TGTGCCAGCAGTGCCCCCATAGGGGTTGACACCCTGGGAACTGAAGCTTTCTTT. Amino acid sequence: CASSAPIGVDTLGTEAFF.

This clonotype was observed many times. This chain connects TRBV7-8 to TRBJ1-5; D gene uncertain. The CDR3 sequence is 14 residues long. V lost 3 bases and J 7 bases, leaving 13 bases between the germline ends. Germline values: CDR1 SGHVS, CDR2 FQNEAQ. The CDR3 bases are TGTGCCAGCAGCTTTGGACGGTCCGGGCAGCCCCAGCATTTT. Amino acid sequence: CASSFGRSGQPQHF.